This T cell receptor beta chain is from a study of early T cells in non-severe SARS-CoV-2 infection. MiXCR, applied by TCRdb to the 5' RACE reads, yields one record per CDR3 protein. The profile shows 60,000 to 90,000 distinct CDR3 sequences, approximately 15% of them singletons. The CDR3 has 17 amino acids. This receptor was obtained from an adult who was a healthcare worker with PCR-confirmed SARS-CoV-2 infection or an uninfected control (not recorded which). Sequenced: whole blood. The chain joins TRBV21-1 to TRBJ2-5; the table's D call, TRBD1, has no DNA check behind it. TRBV21-1 is listed as a pseudogene. The CDR3 DNA sequence: TGTGCCAGCAGCAAAGAAGGACGGGAAGAGGGACAGGAGACCCAGTACTTC. This encodes CASSKEGREEGQETQYF.